What follows is one TCR beta chain and its context. Its specificity is unknown. The assay was immunoSEQ multiplex PCR, and TCRdb's table has in-frame clones only and misses some. The sample lists about 86,000 clones, roughly 90% occurring once. Whether given at about 4 or about 12 weeks, second doses were pooled. There are 11 residues in the CDR3. V shed 8 bases and J shed 6 bases, with 11 bases lying between them. Germline CDR1 SNHLY, CDR2 FYNNEI. This sample stems from a study of T cell responses to AZD1222 COVID-19 vaccine. General observations from the study: The number of AZD1222 recipients seropositive at baseline was only six. Without day 14 samples, only post-peak T cell repertoires were studied. Females outnumbered males among donors, who were mostly white British; clonal diversity was possibly underestimated.

The sequence came from an adult who received the AZD1222 COVID-19 vaccine. This material consisted of peripheral blood, taken 28 days after the second AZD1222 dose. V is TRBV2 and J is TRBJ2-7, with D possibly being TRBD1 or TRBD2 (5 bases each). CDR3 loop: CASSWDREQYF. The CDR3 DNA reads TGTGCCAGCTCCTGGGACCGCGAGCAGTACTTC.